The 2 T cell receptor beta chains below were found in one sample sequenced in a study of blood T cell repertoires in COVID-19. Profiling relied on immunoSEQ multiplex PCR, and the TCRdb table lists in-frame clones only, not all of them. The repertoire holds 250,000 or so clones, with approximately 90% as singletons. Sequencing input: PBMCs or T cells enriched from blood (not recorded which). The receptors derive from a woman aged 40 to 55 with acute COVID-19.

The chain joins TRBV18 to TRBJ2-5; possibly TRBD2 for D (5 bases). The CDR3 totals 13 residues. V was pared by 1 base and J by 2 bases, with 5 bases between. From germline, CDR1 is KGHSH and CDR2 LQKENI. In DNA form, the CDR3 reads TGTGCCAGCTCACCACAGCGGCAAGAGACCCAGTACTTC. Translating gives CASSPQRQETQYF.

V usage is TRBV27 and J usage is TRBJ1-2, with 7 nucleotides matching TRBD1. Germline CDR1 reads MNHEY; CDR2 reads SMNVEV (reference sequence). The CDR3 is 15 amino acids. The junction had 13 bases not matched to a gene; V was cut back by 5 bases and J by 7 bases. The CDR3 reads CASSLRQGSLTGYTF. The DNA for the CDR3 is TGTGCCAGCAGTCTTCGACAGGGCTCCCTAACTGGCTACACCTTC.